The 10 T cell receptor beta chains presented below share a single source sample, sequenced in a study of blood T cell repertoires in COVID-19. Produced via immunoSEQ multiplex PCR; TCRdb's table is partial and in-frame only. The data show about 84,000 clones, 65% to 90% seen once. Sequences were obtained from peripheral blood. Every receptor here comes from a man older than 75 with active or convalescent COVID-19.

As to this clone: One junction end disagrees with the germline gene, perhaps due to a read error. The chain employs TRBV28 and TRBJ1-2; 9 nucleotides match TRBD1. The germline CDR1 and CDR2 sequences are MDHEN and SYDVKM. CDR3 size: 14 residues. The CDR3 loop reads CASTLGQGMSSYTF. The CDR3 DNA reads as TGTGCCAGCACTTTAGGACAGGGGATGAGCAGCTACACCTTC.

V gene TRBV2 combines with J gene TRBJ1-1; D remains ambiguous. CDR1 is SNHLY, CDR2 FYNNEI, per germline. V lost 2 bases and J 1 base, leaving 5 bases between the germline ends. The CDR3 sequence is 13 residues long. The CDR3 loop reads CASSELPNTEAFF. CDR3 sequence (DNA): TGTGCCAGCAGTGAACTACCGAACACTGAAGCTTTCTTT.

The chain links TRBV19 to TRBJ1-5, with D maybe TRBD1 (5 bases). V was pared by 3 bases and J by 3 bases, with 12 bases between. The CDR3 contains 15 residues. The V gene's germline CDR1 is LNHDA and CDR2 SQIVND (reference sequence). The chain's CDR3 is CASSMGQGTNQPQHF. CDR3 DNA: TGTGCCAGTAGTATGGGGCAGGGTACCAATCAGCCCCAGCATTTT.

This clone was recorded only once. The genes are TRBV29-1 and TRBJ1-3, with a possible D match to TRBD1 (5 bases). The germline CDR1 and CDR2 sequences are SQVTM and ANQGSEA. The CDR3 spans 14 residues. V was pared by 0 bases and J by 0 bases, with 6 bases between. CDR3 nucleotides: TGCAGCGTTGAAGAGGGGGGCTCTGGAAACACCATATATTTT. Its translation is CSVEEGGSGNTIYF.

The chain uses TRBV6-5 and TRBJ2-7; a weak D match, TRBD1 (7 bases). Trimming left V 3 bases short and J 4 bases short, with 16 bases between. Germline lookup yields CDR1 MNHEY and CDR2 SVGAGI. The CDR3 runs 15 residues. Here the CDR3 DNA reads TGTGCCAGCAGTTATATCAGACAGGGAGGATACGAGCAGTACTTC. It is translated as CASSYIRQGGYEQYF.

The gene calls are TRBV19 and TRBJ1-5; D uncertain. In germline, CDR1 is LNHDA, CDR2 SQIVND (reference sequence). CDR3 length: 15 amino acids. Trimming pared 6 bases from V and 4 bases from J, leaving 16 bases between. The CDR3 here is CASSLTRFGNQPQHF. The CDR3 bases are TGTGCCAGTAGCCTGACACGGTTTGGGAATCAGCCCCAGCATTTT.

This clone was picked up a small number of times. V and J are TRBV15 and TRBJ1-5; possible D gene TRBD1, 5 bases. V lost 3 bases and J lost 9, with 21 bases in between. Germline CDR1 reads LNHNV; CDR2 reads YYDKDF (reference sequence). The CDR3 runs 16 residues. CDR3 amino acids: CATSSYPETVFGPQHF. CDR3 coding DNA: TGTGCCACCAGCAGTTACCCAGAGACAGTCTTTGGGCCCCAGCATTTT.

The chain couples TRBV10-3 to TRBJ1-1, with TRBD1 identical over 7 bases. This CDR3 has 14 residues. Germline CDR1 is ENHRY and CDR2 is SYGVKD. With V trimmed by 5 bases and J by 3 bases, 6 bases remained unmatched. The CDR3 coding sequence is TGTGCCATCAGTAAAACAGGGGCGGACACTGAAGCTTTCTTT. Its translation: CAISKTGADTEAFF.

CDR3 amino acids: CASSYSTSSSYEQYF. The CDR3, as DNA: TGTGCCAGCAGTTACTCGACTAGCAGCTCCTACGAGCAGTACTTC. V is TRBV6-6 and J is TRBJ2-7, with 7 bases fitting TRBD2. The trim removed 0 bases at V and 0 bases at J, leaving 2 bases unmatched. There are 15 residues in the CDR3. Germline loops: CDR1 MNHNY, CDR2 SVGAGI (reference sequence).

For the CDR3, the DNA is TGTGCCAGCAGCGTGGAGAGCAATCAGCCCCAGCATTTT. Encoded protein: CASSVESNQPQHF. The V gene is TRBV9, the J gene TRBJ1-5; D ambiguous. This CDR3 has 13 amino acids. Trimming left V 2 bases short and J 1 base short, with 4 bases between. The germline V gene encodes CDR1 SGDLS and CDR2 YYNGEE.